Presented here are 16 T cell receptor beta chains from one specimen sequenced in a study of blood T cell repertoires in COVID-19. Sequenced by immunoSEQ multiplex PCR; TCRdb stores in-frame clones only, minus some. Counted here are under 400,000 clones, about nine tenths occurring once; the ten biggest clones make up less than 3.5%. What was sequenced was peripheral blood. All receptors come from a woman aged 25 to 39 with COVID-19, enrolled during active disease.

The CDR3 nucleotides are TGCGCCAGCAGCTTGGTACCAGGGGCTAATGAAAAACTGTTTTTT. Its protein is CASSLVPGANEKLFF. The chain joins TRBV5-1 to TRBJ1-4; weak D call: TRBD1 (6 bases). The V end lost 0 bases, the J end lost 3 bases, and 9 bases lay between the germline ends. This CDR3 region has 15 residues. The germline CDR1 and CDR2 sequences are SGHRS and YFSETQ.

This clone was observed a single time. The chain employs TRBV7-9 and TRBJ1-4; D is unclear. V was clipped by 4 bases and J by 5 bases, with 11 bases between them. The CDR3 runs to 14 residues. The germline gives CDR1 SEHNR, CDR2 FQNEAQ (reference sequence). Written as DNA, the CDR3 is TGTGCCAGCAGCTCTCGGCGGGAAAATGAAAAACTGTTTTTT. It is translated as CASSSRRENEKLFF.

This clone appeared a single time. The rearrangement links TRBV10-3 to TRBJ1-1; 7 nucleotides match TRBD1. This CDR3 is 13 amino acids long. Germline V gene sequence: CDR1 ENHRY, CDR2 SYGVKD. Losses at the gene ends were 5 bases for V and 5 bases for J; bases not matched to a gene: 5. The CDR3 here is CAISFTGVTEAFF. The CDR3 DNA reads TGTGCCATCAGTTTTACAGGGGTTACTGAAGCTTTCTTT.

A word on this clone: The sample has other DNA sequences that encode this CDR3 too. The chain is built from TRBV30 and TRBJ1-3; 8 positions agree with TRBD1. The CDR3 runs 13 residues. Trimming took 0 bases from V and 7 from J; bases not matched to a gene: 2. Per germline, CDR1 GTSNPN and CDR2 SVGIG (reference sequence). The CDR3 reads CAWSVSGGNTIYF. The DNA of the CDR3 is TGTGCCTGGAGTGTATCAGGGGGCAACACCATATATTTT. Combining the CDR3 with reference TRBV30 and TRBJ1-3 gives the whole variable domain SQTIHQWPATLVQPVGSPLSLECTVEGTSNPNLYWYRQAAGRGLQLLFYSVGIGQISSEVPQNLSASRPQDRQFILSSKKLLLSDSGFYLCAWSVSGGNTIYFGEGSWLTVV.

The CDR3 sequence is CASSVGGTSGTDTQYF. For the CDR3, the DNA is TGTGCCAGCAGCGTAGGCGGGACTAGCGGGACAGATACGCAGTATTTT. This sequence joins TRBV9 and TRBJ2-3; 12 bases agree with TRBD2. Germline CDR1 is SGDLS and CDR2 is YYNGEE. This CDR3 is built from 16 residues. The V gene end was trimmed by 0 bases and the J gene end by 3 bases; junction bases not matched to a gene: 2.

This chain joins TRBV12-3 or TRBV12-4 and TRBJ1-1, with D possibly TRBD1 on 5 matching bases. V shed 7 bases and J shed 6 bases, with 9 bases lying between them. This CDR3 is built from 11 residues. CDR3 in DNA: TGTGCCAGCACCCCGGGGGCTGAAGCTTTCTTT. It is translated as CASTPGAEAFF.

The chain joins TRBV29-1 to TRBJ1-2; 10 bases are a match to TRBD1. Germline values: CDR1 SQVTM, CDR2 ANQGSEA. The CDR3 loop spans 13 amino acids. J was trimmed by 8 bases and V by 3 bases; bases with no gene match: 6. CDR3: CSVERDRGRGYTF. CDR3 DNA sequence: TGCAGCGTTGAGCGGGACAGGGGAAGAGGCTACACCTTC.

J is TRBJ1-2 and V is TRBV7-3; TRBD1 agrees at 7 bases. The length of the CDR3 is 13 residues. Looked up from germline, CDR1 is SGHTA and CDR2 is FQGTGA. V lost 2 bases to trimming and J lost 6 bases; unmatched junction nucleotides: 3. The CDR3 nucleotides read TGTGCCAGCAGCTTAGACAGGGACAATGGCTACACCTTC. Translating it yields CASSLDRDNGYTF.

The chain combines TRBV5-5 with TRBJ1-6; 9 bases are a match to TRBD1. The CDR3 has 16 residues. Germline loops: CDR1 SGHKS, CDR2 YYEKEE (reference sequence). With V trimmed by 2 bases and J by 7 bases, 7 bases remained unmatched. For the CDR3, the DNA is TGTGCCAGCAGCTTACAGACAGGGGGTTCGAATTCACCCCTCCACTTT. Encoded protein: CASSLQTGGSNSPLHF. The full variable domain, in which reference TRBV5-5 and TRBJ1-6 provide the parts outside the CDR3, is DAGVTQSPTHLIKTRGQQVTLRCSPISGHKSVSWYQQVLGQGPQFIFQYYEKEERGRGNFPDRFSARQFPNYSSELNVNALLLGDSALYLCASSLQTGGSNSPLHFGNGTRLTVT.

This chain joins TRBV28 and TRBJ1-2, with a tentative D call TRBD1 (5 bases). This CDR3 is 14 amino acids long. CDR1 and CDR2 (germline): MDHEN, SYDVKM. V lost 7 bases and J 4 bases, leaving 16 bases between the germline ends. CDR3 nucleotide sequence: TGTGCCAGCACCCCCTCCCAGGGCGGCTATGGCTACACCTTC. Residues: CASTPSQGGYGYTF.

The V and J genes are TRBV10-3 and TRBJ2-3; the match to TRBD2 covers 9 bases. The CDR3 sequence is 14 residues long. V lost 5 bases and J lost 4; bases outside the gene matches: 4. Germline V gives CDR1 ENHRY, CDR2 SYGVKD. CDR3 protein: CAISLAGVPDTQYF. The CDR3 DNA is TGTGCCATCAGTTTAGCGGGAGTTCCAGATACGCAGTATTTT.

The chain combines TRBV15 with TRBJ1-4; D possibly corresponds to TRBD1 (5 bases). The CDR3 covers 17 residues. CDR1 LNHNV and CDR2 YYDKDF come from the germline V gene (reference sequence). Trimming left V 0 bases short and J 0 bases short, with 11 bases between. The CDR3 region is CATSREQGTATNEKLFF. In DNA form, the CDR3 reads TGTGCCACCAGCAGAGAGCAGGGAACTGCAACTAATGAAAAACTGTTTTTT.

This sequence joins TRBV5-8 and TRBJ1-3, with a possible D match to TRBD1 (6 bases). The CDR3 covers 16 residues. Trimming removed 4 bases at V and 0 bases at J, with 14 bases between. CDR1 SGHTS and CDR2 YDEGEE come from the germline V gene. The CDR3 sequence is CASSQLGHPSGNTIYF. In DNA, the CDR3 is TGTGCCAGCAGCCAACTGGGACACCCCTCTGGAAACACCATATATTTT.

The chain combines TRBV11-2 with TRBJ1-3; D is possibly TRBD1 (6 bases). This CDR3 region has 14 residues. Trimming removed 6 bases at V and 3 bases at J, with 12 bases between. Germline V gene lookup returns CDR1 SGHAT and CDR2 FQNNGV. The CDR3 DNA sequence: TGTGCCAGCAGGACGATAGGGGGTGGAAACACCATATATTTT. Protein: CASRTIGGGNTIYF. Looking up the rest from reference TRBV11-2 and TRBJ1-3 gives the full variable domain: EAGVAQSPRYKIIEKRQSVAFWCNPISGHATLYWYQQILGQGPKLLIQFQNNGVVDDSQLPKDRFSAERLKGVDSTLKIQPAKLEDSAVYLCASRTIGGGNTIYFGEGSWLTVV.

This rearrangement joins TRBV10-3 to TRBJ2-1; 7 bases align to TRBD2. Germline V gives CDR1 ENHRY, CDR2 SYGVKD. CDR3 size: 12 residues. The V gene end was trimmed by 7 bases and the J gene end by 9 bases; junction bases not matched to a gene: 6. The CDR3 reads CAIIWLAGEQFF. In nucleotides, the CDR3 is TGTGCCATCATCTGGTTAGCGGGTGAGCAGTTCTTC.

This chain connects TRBV5-1 to TRBJ2-7; D unresolved. CDR3 length: 14 residues. V lost 2 bases and J lost 4, with 13 bases in between. In germline, CDR1 is SGHRS, CDR2 YFSETQ. The CDR3 coding sequence is TGCGCCAGCAGCTTTAGCCTAAACCCGTACGAGCAGTACTTC. Its translation: CASSFSLNPYEQYF. The full variable domain, with the rest looked up from reference TRBV5-1 and TRBJ2-7, is KAGVTQTPRYLIKTRGQQVTLSCSPISGHRSVSWYQQTPGQGLQFLFEYFSETQRNKGNFPGRFSGRQFSNSRSEMNVSTLELGDSALYLCASSFSLNPYEQYFGPGTRLTVT.